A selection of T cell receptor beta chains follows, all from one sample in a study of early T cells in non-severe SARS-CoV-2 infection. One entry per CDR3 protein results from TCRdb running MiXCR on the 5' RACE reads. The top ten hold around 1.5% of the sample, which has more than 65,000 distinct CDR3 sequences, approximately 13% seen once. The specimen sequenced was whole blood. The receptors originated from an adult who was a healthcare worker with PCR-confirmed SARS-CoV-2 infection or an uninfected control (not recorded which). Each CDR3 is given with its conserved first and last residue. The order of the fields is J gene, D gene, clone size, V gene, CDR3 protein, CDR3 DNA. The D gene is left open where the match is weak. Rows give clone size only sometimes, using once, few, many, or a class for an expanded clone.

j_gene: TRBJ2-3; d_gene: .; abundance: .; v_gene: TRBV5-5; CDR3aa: CASSFVRRTDTQYF; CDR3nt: TGTGCCAGCAGCTTTGTTCGGCGCACAGATACGCAGTATTTT
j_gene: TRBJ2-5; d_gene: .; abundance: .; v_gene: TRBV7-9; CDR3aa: CASSDAMYQETQYF; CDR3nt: TGTGCCAGCAGCGATGCAATGTACCAAGAGACCCAGTACTTC
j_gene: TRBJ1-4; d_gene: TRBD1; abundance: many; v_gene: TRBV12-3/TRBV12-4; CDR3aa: CASSFGQGGKLFF; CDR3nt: TGTGCCAGCAGTTTCGGACAGGGGGGAAAACTGTTTTTT
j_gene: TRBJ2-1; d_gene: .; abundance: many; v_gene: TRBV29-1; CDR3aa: CSAPSPSYNEQFF; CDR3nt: TGCAGCGCCCCTAGCCCCTCCTACAATGAGCAGTTCTTC
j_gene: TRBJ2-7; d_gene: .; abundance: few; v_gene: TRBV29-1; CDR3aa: CSVHLSGAYEQYF; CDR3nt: TGCAGCGTTCATTTGTCCGGGGCCTACGAGCAGTACTTC
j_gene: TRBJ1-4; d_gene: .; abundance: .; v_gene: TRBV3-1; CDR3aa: CASSQGRGEGTNEKLFF; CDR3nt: TGTGCCAGCAGCCAAGGCCGAGGGGAAGGGACTAATGAAAAACTGTTTTTT
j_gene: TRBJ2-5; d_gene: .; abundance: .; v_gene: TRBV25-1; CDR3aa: CASSELIPTLGPLRQETQYF; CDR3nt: TGTGCCAGCAGTGAACTAATTCCTACCTTGGGACCTTTACGACAAGAGACCCAGTACTTC
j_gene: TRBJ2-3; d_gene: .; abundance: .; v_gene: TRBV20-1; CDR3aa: CSASRLSTDTQYF; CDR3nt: TGCAGTGCTAGTCGGCTAAGCACAGATACGCAGTATTTT
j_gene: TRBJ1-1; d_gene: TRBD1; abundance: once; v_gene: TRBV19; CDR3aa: CASSTRTGLGNTEAFF; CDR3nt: TGTGCCAGTAGTACCCGGACAGGGCTGGGGAACACTGAAGCTTTCTTT
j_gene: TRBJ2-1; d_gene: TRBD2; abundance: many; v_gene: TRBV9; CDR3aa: CASSVRLAGAYNEQFF; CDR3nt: TGTGCCAGCAGCGTCCGACTAGCGGGGGCCTACAATGAGCAGTTCTTC
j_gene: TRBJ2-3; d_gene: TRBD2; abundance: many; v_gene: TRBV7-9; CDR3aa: CASSSGLAGGSDTQYF; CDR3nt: TGTGCCAGCAGCTCAGGACTAGCGGGGGGATCAGATACGCAGTATTTT
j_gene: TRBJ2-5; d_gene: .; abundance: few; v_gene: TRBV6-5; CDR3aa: CASSYELGLETQYF; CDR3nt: TGTGCCAGCAGTTACGAATTGGGTTTGGAGACCCAGTACTTC
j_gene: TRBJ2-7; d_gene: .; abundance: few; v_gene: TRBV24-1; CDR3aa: CAPQGRFAYEQYF; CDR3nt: TGTGCCCCCCAGGGGAGGTTCGCCTACGAGCAGTACTTC
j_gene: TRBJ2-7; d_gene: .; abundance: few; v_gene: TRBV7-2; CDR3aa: CASSSPGRTYEQYF; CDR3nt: TGTGCCAGCAGCTCCCCGGGACGGACATACGAGCAGTACTTC
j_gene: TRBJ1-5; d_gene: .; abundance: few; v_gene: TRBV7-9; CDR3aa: CAVGQRNQPQHF; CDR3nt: TGTGCCGTGGGGCAGCGCAATCAGCCCCAGCATTTT
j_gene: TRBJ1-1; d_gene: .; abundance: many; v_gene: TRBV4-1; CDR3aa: CASSQVNRRRNTEAFF; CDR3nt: TGCGCCAGCAGCCAGGTGAACAGGAGGAGGAACACTGAAGCTTTCTTT
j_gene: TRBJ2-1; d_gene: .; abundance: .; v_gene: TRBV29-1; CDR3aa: CSVEASARGNEQFF; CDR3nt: TGCAGCGTTGAAGCGTCGGCCAGAGGGAATGAGCAGTTCTTC
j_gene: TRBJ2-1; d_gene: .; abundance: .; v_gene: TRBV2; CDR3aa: CANYLDEQFF; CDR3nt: TGTGCCAACTACCTGGATGAGCAGTTCTTC
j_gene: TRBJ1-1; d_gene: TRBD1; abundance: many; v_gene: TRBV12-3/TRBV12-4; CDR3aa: CASSSGPGTGAEGNTEAFF; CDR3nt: TGTGCCAGCAGTTCCGGCCCCGGGACAGGGGCGGAGGGGAACACTGAAGCTTTCTTT
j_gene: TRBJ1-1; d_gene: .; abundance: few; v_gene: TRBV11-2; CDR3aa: CASSIHWTSLKNTEAFF; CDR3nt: TGTGCCAGCAGCATACATTGGACATCCCTGAAGAACACTGAAGCTTTCTTT
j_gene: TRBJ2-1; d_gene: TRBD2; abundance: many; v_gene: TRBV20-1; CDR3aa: CSASGNLAGSGEQFF; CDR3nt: TGCAGTGCTAGTGGTAATCTAGCGGGTTCTGGTGAGCAGTTCTTC
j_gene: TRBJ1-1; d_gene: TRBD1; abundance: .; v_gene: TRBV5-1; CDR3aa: CASSKGTDEAFF; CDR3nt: TGCGCCAGCAGCAAGGGGACAGATGAAGCTTTCTTT
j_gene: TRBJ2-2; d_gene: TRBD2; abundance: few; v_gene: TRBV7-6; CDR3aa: CASSLKRGGTGELFF; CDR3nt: TGTGCCAGCAGCTTAAAGCGGGGGGGCACCGGGGAGCTGTTTTTT
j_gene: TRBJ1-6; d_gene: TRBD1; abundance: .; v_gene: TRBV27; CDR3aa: CASSLSARGRSYNSPLHF; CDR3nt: TGTGCCAGCAGTTTAAGTGCCAGGGGGCGCTCCTATAATTCACCCCTCCACTTT
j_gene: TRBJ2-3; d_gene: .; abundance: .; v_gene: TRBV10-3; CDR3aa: CAISGGRSTDTQYF; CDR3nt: TGTGCCATCAGTGGTGGCAGAAGCACAGATACGCAGTATTTT
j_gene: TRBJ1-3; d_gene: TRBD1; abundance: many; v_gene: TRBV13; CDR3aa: CASSFTGTGFGNTIYF; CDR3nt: TGTGCCAGCAGCTTTACCGGGACAGGGTTTGGAAACACCATATATTTT
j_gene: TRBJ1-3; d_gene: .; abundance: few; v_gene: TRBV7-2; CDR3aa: CASSLEVNTIYF; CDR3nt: TGTGCCAGCAGCTTAGAAGTTAACACCATATATTTT
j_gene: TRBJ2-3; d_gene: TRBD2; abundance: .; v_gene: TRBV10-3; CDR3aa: CAISGLAGASTDTQYF; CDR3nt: TGTGCCATCAGTGGGCTAGCGGGGGCAAGCACAGATACGCAGTATTTT
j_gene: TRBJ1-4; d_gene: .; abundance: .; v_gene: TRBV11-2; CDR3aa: CASSLEPVGEKLFF; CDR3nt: TGTGCCAGCAGCTTAGAACCCGTTGGTGAAAAACTGTTTTTT
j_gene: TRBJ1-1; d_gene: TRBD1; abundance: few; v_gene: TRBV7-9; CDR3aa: CASSLWTGGMNTEAFF; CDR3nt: TGTGCCAGCAGCTTATGGACAGGGGGCATGAACACTGAAGCTTTCTTT
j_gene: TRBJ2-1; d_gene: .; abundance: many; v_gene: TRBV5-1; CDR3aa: CASSLQGRTYNEQFF; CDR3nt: TGCGCCAGCAGCTTACAGGGACGGACCTACAATGAGCAGTTCTTC
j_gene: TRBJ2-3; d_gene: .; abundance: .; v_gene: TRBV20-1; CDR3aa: CSARDTGMHTQYF; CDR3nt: TGCAGTGCTAGAGACACAGGGATGCATACGCAGTATTTT
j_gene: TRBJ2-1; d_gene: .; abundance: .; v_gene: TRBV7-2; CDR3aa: CASSPQLSSYNEQFF; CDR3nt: TGTGCCAGCAGCCCGCAGCTATCTTCCTACAATGAGCAGTTCTTC
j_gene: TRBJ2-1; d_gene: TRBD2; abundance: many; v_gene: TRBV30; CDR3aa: CAWSGLRGGYNEQFF; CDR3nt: TGTGCCTGGAGTGGTTTGCGGGGGGGGTACAATGAGCAGTTCTTC
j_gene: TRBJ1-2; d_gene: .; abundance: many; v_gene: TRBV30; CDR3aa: CAWSGRGGNYGYTF; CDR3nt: TGTGCCTGGAGCGGGAGGGGAGGGAACTATGGCTACACCTTC
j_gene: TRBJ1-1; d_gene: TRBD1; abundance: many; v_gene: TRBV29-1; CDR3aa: CSATGGGLNTEAFF; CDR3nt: TGCAGCGCCACAGGGGGGGGCTTGAACACTGAAGCTTTCTTT
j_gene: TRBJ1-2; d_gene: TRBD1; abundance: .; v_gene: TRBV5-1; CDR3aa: CASSPWATGGTYYGYTF; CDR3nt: TGCGCCAGCAGCCCTTGGGCTACAGGGGGCACGTACTATGGCTACACCTTC